The 28 T cell receptor beta chains below were found in one sample sequenced in a study of T cells after yellow fever vaccination. One entry per CDR3 protein, called by TCRdb with MiXCR from the 5' RACE reads. The data contain a few hundred thousand distinct CDR3 sequences, 6.5% to 8.5% of them singletons. Sequenced here: CD4+ T cells sorted from PBMCs, sampled 15 days after the yellow fever booster vaccination. Receptors originate from a young man who received the YFV17D yellow fever vaccine.

In this sample, this clonotype turned up many times. The chain combines TRBV20-1 with TRBJ2-7, with 8 bases lining up with TRBD1. The V gene's germline CDR1 is DFQATT and CDR2 SNEGSKA (reference sequence). V was clipped by 0 bases and J by 5 bases; unmatched bases: 6. The CDR3 spans 14 residues. The CDR3: CSARDQGASDEQYF. The CDR3 bases are TGCAGTGCTAGAGATCAGGGGGCGTCCGACGAGCAGTACTTC.

The J gene is TRBJ2-7, the V gene TRBV5-1; 7 nucleotides line up with TRBD1. Trimming at V came to 4 bases and at J to 0 bases, leaving 7 bases not matched to a gene. Germline CDR1 and CDR2: SGHRS and YFSETQ. This CDR3 has 15 residues. This CDR3 is CASSLDRAFSYEQYF. CDR3 DNA: TGCGCCAGCAGCCTAGACAGGGCGTTCTCCTACGAGCAGTACTTC. Supplemented by reference TRBV5-1 and TRBJ2-7, the full variable domain reads KAGVTQTPRYLIKTRGQQVTLSCSPISGHRSVSWYQQTPGQGLQFLFEYFSETQRNKGNFPGRFSGRQFSNSRSEMNVSTLELGDSALYLCASSLDRAFSYEQYFGPGTRLTVT.

This clonotype has at least ten counts. The V call is TRBV5-1, the J call TRBJ2-1, with 10 bases lining up with TRBD2. The CDR3 is 15 amino acids. Germline trimming cut 4 bases from V and 2 bases from J; bases unmatched to any gene: 3. In germline, CDR1 is SGHRS, CDR2 YFSETQ. As DNA, the CDR3 is TGCGCCAGCAGCCAAGCGGGAGGGACCTACAATGAGCAGTTCTTC. The encoded protein is CASSQAGGTYNEQFF. Based on the CDR3 plus reference TRBV5-1 and TRBJ2-1, the full variable domain is KAGVTQTPRYLIKTRGQQVTLSCSPISGHRSVSWYQQTPGQGLQFLFEYFSETQRNKGNFPGRFSGRQFSNSRSEMNVSTLELGDSALYLCASSQAGGTYNEQFFGPGTRLTVL.

This clonotype was recorded many times. CDR3: CASSPTSGRGIQYF. CDR3 bases: TGTGCCAGCTCACCGACTAGCGGGAGAGGCATTCAGTACTTC. The V and J genes are TRBV18 and TRBJ2-4; TRBD2 matches 12 bases. CDR1 KGHSH and CDR2 LQKENI come from the germline V gene. CDR3 length equals 14 residues. V lost 3 bases, J lost 9 bases, and 3 bases stayed unmatched.

This clonotype has ten or more counts. The rearrangement uses TRBV29-1 and TRBJ2-5; a possible D gene is TRBD2 (6 bases). The germline CDR1 and CDR2 sequences are SQVTM and ANQGSEA. CDR3 length: 16 residues. The V gene lost 6 bases and the J gene lost 5 bases, with 25 bases spanning the gap. In nucleotides, the CDR3 is TGCAGCGTCCAGGGAGTTTCGGGCGGGAACGTGGAGACCCAGTACTTC. Encoded protein: CSVQGVSGGNVETQYF.

This clonotype has a handful of counts. The genes are TRBV20-1 and TRBJ1-4, with D uncertain. The germline V gene encodes CDR1 DFQATT and CDR2 SNEGSKA (reference sequence). The CDR3 is 13 amino acids. The CDR3 here is CRASRASNEKLFF. Here the CDR3 DNA reads TGCAGGGCTTCCCGGGCGAGTAATGAAAAACTGTTTTTT.

The V and J genes are TRBV7-3 and TRBJ2-7, with TRBD2 matching over 7 bases. The trim removed 2 bases at V and 7 bases at J, leaving 11 bases unmatched. The CDR3 runs 15 residues. CDR1 and CDR2 from the germline V gene are SGHTA and FQGTGA. CDR3 loop: CASSLDSAGVREQYF. The DNA for the CDR3 is TGTGCCAGCAGCTTAGACTCCGCGGGAGTAAGGGAGCAGTACTTC.

The chain employs TRBV24-1 and TRBJ2-7, with D tentatively TRBD2 (5 bases). The CDR3 has 15 residues. The germline gives CDR1 KGHDR, CDR2 SFDVKD. Trimming cost V 0 bases and J 0 bases, with 8 bases left between them. DNA for the CDR3: TGTGCCACCAGTGATTTGGTAGGAGGCTCCTACGAGCAGTACTTC. It encodes CATSDLVGGSYEQYF.

The genes are TRBV7-3 and TRBJ2-7; weak D call: TRBD2 (6 bases). Germline loops: CDR1 SGHTA, CDR2 FQGTGA. Deletions cut 5 bases from V and 8 bases from J, with 16 bases between. The CDR3 is 13 residues long. The CDR3 nucleotides are TGTGCCAGCAGCCAAACCCAAAGCGGGCAGCAGTACTTC. Amino acids: CASSQTQSGQQYF.

The V gene is TRBV7-2, the J gene TRBJ2-7; possible D gene TRBD2, 6 bases. The CDR3 covers 14 residues. Germline CDR1 SGHTA, CDR2 FQGNSA. Trimming stripped 3 bases from V and 2 bases from J, with 11 bases between. The CDR3 DNA follows: TGTGCCAGCAGCTTGGGACTTGTACCCTACGAGCAGTACTTC. Protein sequence: CASSLGLVPYEQYF.

A few counts support this clonotype. The rearrangement uses TRBV12-3 or TRBV12-4 and TRBJ2-7; a possible D gene is TRBD1 (6 bases). Trimming shortened V by 7 bases and J by 2 bases, and 24 bases separated the two germline ends. CDR3 size: 17 residues. This CDR3 reads CASMPSLRDRFTYEQYF. The CDR3 region has the DNA TGTGCCAGCATGCCTTCCCTGCGTGACAGGTTTACCTACGAGCAGTACTTC.

The rearrangement uses TRBV4-3 and TRBJ2-1; unclear D gene. Trimming shortened V by 0 bases and J by 6 bases, and 3 bases separated the two germline ends. Germline V gene sequence: CDR1 LGHNA, CDR2 YSLEER. CDR3 length: 12 residues. The CDR3 DNA reads as TGCGCCAGCAGCCAAGACCGCAATGAGCAGTTCTTC. Its translation: CASSQDRNEQFF.

This clonotype was counted many times. The chain is built from TRBV5-4 and TRBJ2-3; D may be TRBD1 (5 bases). V lost 4 bases to trimming and J lost 2 bases, with 14 bases between them. Germline CDR1 and CDR2: SGHNT and YYREEE (reference sequence). The CDR3 contains 15 residues. CDR3 amino acids: CASSQRQRDTDTQYF. The DNA for the CDR3 is TGTGCCAGCAGCCAGCGACAGAGAGACACAGATACGCAGTATTTT. The whole variable domain, remainder taken from reference TRBV5-4 and TRBJ2-3, is ETGVTQSPTHLIKTRGQQVTLRCSSQSGHNTVSWYQQALGQGPQFIFQYYREEENGRGNFPPRFSGLQFPNYSSELNVNALELDDSALYLCASSQRQRDTDTQYFGPGTRLTVL.

About this clonotype: A clone one base away is much larger, so this may be a read error. This chain joins TRBV28 and TRBJ2-5; no reliable D call. V was trimmed by 6 bases and J by 3 bases, leaving 14 bases between them. The CDR3 is 14 residues long. The V gene's germline CDR1 is MDHEN and CDR2 SYDVKM. The CDR3 is CASSSHGPKETQYF. The CDR3 bases are TGTGCCAGCAGCTCCCATGGCCCCAAAGAGACCCAGTACTTC.

This clonotype came up many times. The J gene is TRBJ1-2, the V gene TRBV7-2; D possibly corresponds to TRBD1 (6 bases). This CDR3 has 13 residues. V lost 3 bases, J lost 2 bases, and 7 bases lay in between. CDR1 is SGHTA and CDR2 is FQGNSA in the germline V gene. CDR3 region: CASSLRGNYGYTF. In nucleotides, the CDR3 is TGTGCCAGCAGCTTGAGGGGGAACTATGGCTACACCTTC.

V gene TRBV19 combines with J gene TRBJ2-7; 14 positions match TRBD2. V was pared by 5 bases and J by 8 bases, with 8 bases of the junction left unmatched. This CDR3 is built from 15 residues. Germline-derived CDR1 and CDR2 are LNHDA and SQIVND (reference sequence). The CDR3 DNA is TGTGCCAGTAGTCCGGGACTAGCGGGAGTTCTACAGCAGTACTTC. Translation gives CASSPGLAGVLQQYF.

This clonotype came up a few times. The chain employs TRBV27 and TRBJ2-1; D may be TRBD1 (7 bases). The CDR3 covers 11 residues. V was pared by 8 bases and J by 15 bases, with 17 bases between. CDR1 MNHEY and CDR2 SMNVEV come from the germline V gene (reference sequence). CDR3 sequence: CASWRDSRRFF. CDR3 bases: TGTGCCAGCTGGCGGGACAGCCGGAGGTTCTTC.

This clonotype was seen only a few times. This sequence joins TRBV4-2 and TRBJ1-1; D gene unclear. The germline V gene has CDR1 LGHNA and CDR2 YNFKEQ. This CDR3 has 18 amino acids. Trimming left V 0 bases short and J 5 bases short, with 22 bases between. For the CDR3, the DNA is TGTGCCAGCAGCCAAGATTTCGGCCTGGCGCGTCGCAAAACTGAAGCTTTCTTT. This codes for CASSQDFGLARRKTEAFF.

This clonotype was recorded at least ten times. DNA of the CDR3: TGTGCCAGCAGTTATCTTAGCGGGAAACCCCGGGAGACCCAGTACTTC. This translates into CASSYLSGKPRETQYF. The V call is TRBV12-3 or TRBV12-4, the J call TRBJ2-5; 8 nucleotides align to TRBD2. The CDR3 totals 16 residues. With V trimmed by 4 bases and J by 5 bases, 12 bases remained unmatched.

This clonotype was counted many times. V usage is TRBV20-1 and J usage is TRBJ2-7, with TRBD1 matching 7 bases. This CDR3 spans 15 amino acids. Germline CDR1 DFQATT, CDR2 SNEGSKA (reference sequence). J was trimmed by 1 base and V by 4 bases; bases with no gene match: 10. The CDR3 DNA reads as TGCAGTGCTAAGATTCCAGGGGGTCGGTCCTACGAGCAGTACTTC. Amino acids: CSAKIPGGRSYEQYF.

The rearrangement joins TRBV7-2 to TRBJ2-7; the D call may be TRBD1 or TRBD2 (5 bases each). Trimming took off 3 bases at V and 5 bases at J, with 20 bases between the two ends. The CDR3 spans 16 residues. CDR1 and CDR2 from the germline V gene are SGHTA and FQGNSA. The chain's CDR3 is CASSLAGTGAVHEQYF. Here the CDR3 DNA reads TGTGCCAGCAGCTTGGCTGGGACCGGGGCCGTCCACGAGCAGTACTTC.

This clonotype came up many times. The DNA of the CDR3 is TGTGCCAGCAGTTCTACGCGGGAGGGCCGGAAGCAGTTCTTC. This encodes CASSSTREGRKQFF. The gene calls are TRBV28 and TRBJ2-1; TRBD2 agrees at 9 bases. V was clipped by 4 bases and J by 11 bases; unmatched bases: 9. The germline V gene encodes CDR1 MDHEN and CDR2 SYDVKM. The CDR3 runs to 14 residues.

V gene TRBV7-9 combines with J gene TRBJ2-5; D may match TRBD1 or TRBD2 (5 bases each). Germline V gene data show CDR1 as SEHNR and CDR2 as FQNEAQ (reference sequence). The CDR3 runs to 11 residues. Trimming removed 10 bases at V and 5 bases at J, with 11 bases between. The DNA of the CDR3 is TGTGCCACCCGTAGGGACGAGACCCAGTACTTC. Its translation is CATRRDETQYF.

This clonotype was counted many times. This sequence joins TRBV6-2 or TRBV6-3 and TRBJ2-1; 11 bases fit TRBD2. Germline loops: CDR1 MNHEY, CDR2 SVGEGT. Germline trimming cut 0 bases from V and 1 base from J; bases unmatched to any gene: 2. The CDR3 consists of 17 residues. CDR3 protein: CASSYSLAGGSYNEQFF. The CDR3 nucleotides read TGTGCCAGCAGTTACTCCCTAGCGGGAGGTTCCTACAATGAGCAGTTCTTC.

The rearrangement joins TRBV5-1 to TRBJ2-1; 7 bases fit TRBD1. The CDR3 extends over 13 amino acids. With V trimmed by 4 bases and J by 8 bases, 6 bases remained unmatched. Germline CDR1 reads SGHRS; CDR2 reads YFSETQ. The CDR3 protein is CASSPTGLDEQFF. The CDR3, as DNA: TGCGCCAGCAGCCCGACAGGGCTAGATGAGCAGTTCTTC.

This chain uses TRBV5-6 with TRBJ2-5; 9 bases match TRBD2. This CDR3 contains 15 residues. CDR1 is SGHDT, CDR2 YYEEEE, per germline. The V segment lost 4 bases and the J segment 5 bases; nucleotides outside the gene matches: 9. This CDR3 reads CASSMKVTSGETQYF. The CDR3 DNA sequence: TGTGCCAGCAGCATGAAGGTGACTAGCGGTGAGACCCAGTACTTC. Together with reference TRBV5-6 and TRBJ2-5, the CDR3 gives the full variable domain: DAGVTQSPTHLIKTRGQQVTLRCSPKSGHDTVSWYQQALGQGPQFIFQYYEEEERQRGNFPDRFSGHQFPNYSSELNVNALLLGDSALYLCASSMKVTSGETQYFGPGTRLLVL.

There are many counts of this clonotype. The chain has TRBV5-4 and TRBJ2-7; a weak D match, TRBD2 (6 bases). In germline, CDR1 is SGHNT, CDR2 YYREEE (reference sequence). Trimming removed 3 bases from V and 4 bases from J, with 14 bases in between. The CDR3 runs to 14 residues. Written as DNA, the CDR3 is TGTGCCAGCAGCTACGGTGGGGGGTCATACGAGCAGTACTTC. Translated: CASSYGGGSYEQYF.

The chain couples TRBV6-5 to TRBJ2-5; no clear D gene. The germline gives CDR1 MNHEY, CDR2 SVGAGI. The length of the CDR3 is 13 residues. V was shortened by 0 bases and J by 5 bases, with 7 bases between the two germline ends. The CDR3 loop reads CASSYSPPETQYF. The DNA of the CDR3 is TGTGCCAGCAGTTACTCTCCTCCCGAGACCCAGTACTTC.